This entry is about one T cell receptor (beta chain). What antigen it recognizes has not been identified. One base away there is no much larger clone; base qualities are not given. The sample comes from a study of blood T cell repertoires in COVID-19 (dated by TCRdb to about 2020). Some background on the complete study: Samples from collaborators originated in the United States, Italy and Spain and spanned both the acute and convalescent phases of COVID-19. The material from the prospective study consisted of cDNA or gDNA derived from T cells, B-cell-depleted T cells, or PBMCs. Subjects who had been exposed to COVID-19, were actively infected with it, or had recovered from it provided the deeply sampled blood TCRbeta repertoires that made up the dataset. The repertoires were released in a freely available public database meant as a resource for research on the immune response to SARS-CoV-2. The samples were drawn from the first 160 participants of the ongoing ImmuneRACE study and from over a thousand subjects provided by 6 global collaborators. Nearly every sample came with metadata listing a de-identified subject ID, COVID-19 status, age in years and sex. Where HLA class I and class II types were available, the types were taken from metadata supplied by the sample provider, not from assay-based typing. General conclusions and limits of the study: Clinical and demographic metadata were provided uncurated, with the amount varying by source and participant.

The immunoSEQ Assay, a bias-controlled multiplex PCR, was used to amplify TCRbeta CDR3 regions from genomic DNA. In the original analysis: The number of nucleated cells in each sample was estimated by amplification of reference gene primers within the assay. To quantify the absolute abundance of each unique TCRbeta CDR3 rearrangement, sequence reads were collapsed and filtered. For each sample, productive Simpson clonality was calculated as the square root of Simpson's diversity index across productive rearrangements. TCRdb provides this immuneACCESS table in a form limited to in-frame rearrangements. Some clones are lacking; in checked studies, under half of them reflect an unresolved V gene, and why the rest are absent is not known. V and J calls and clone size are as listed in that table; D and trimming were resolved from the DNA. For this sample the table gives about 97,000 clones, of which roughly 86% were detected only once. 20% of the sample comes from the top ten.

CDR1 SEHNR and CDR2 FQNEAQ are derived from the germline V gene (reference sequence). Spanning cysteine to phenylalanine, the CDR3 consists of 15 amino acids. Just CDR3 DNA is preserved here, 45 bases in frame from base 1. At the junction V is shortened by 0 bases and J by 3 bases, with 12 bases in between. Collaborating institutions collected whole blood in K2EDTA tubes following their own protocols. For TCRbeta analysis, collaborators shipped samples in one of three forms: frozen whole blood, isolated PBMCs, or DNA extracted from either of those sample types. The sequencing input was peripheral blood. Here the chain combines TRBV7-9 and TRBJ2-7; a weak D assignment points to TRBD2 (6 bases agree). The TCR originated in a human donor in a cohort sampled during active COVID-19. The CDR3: CASSLAPTRGYEQYF. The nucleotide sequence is TGTGCCAGCAGCTTAGCTCCGACTAGGGGCTACGAGCAGTACTTC.